A selection of T cell receptor beta chains follows, all from one sample in a study of vaccination effects on CD4 cells after COVID-19. Measured with immunoSEQ multiplex PCR; TCRdb has only the in-frame clones, and not every one. The sample holds some 14,000 clones; about 74% are singletons and the top ten take about 22%. No antigen has been identified for these receptors. Sequencing used CD4+ T cells from PBMCs cultured with HCoV-NL63 spike peptides, obtained after COVID-19 vaccination. The receptors come from a human donor who had a prior SARS-CoV-2 infection. CDR3s include the opening cysteine and the closing phenylalanine or tryptophan. The order of the fields is clone size, J gene, D gene, V gene, CDR3 protein, CDR3 DNA. A D gene is named only where the DNA matches it firmly. Rows give clone size only sometimes, using once, few, many, or a class for an expanded clone.

clone size: once; J gene: TRBJ1-2; D gene: .; V gene: TRBV29-1; CDR3 protein: CSVRQGAEANYGYTF; CDR3 DNA: TGCAGCGTTCGGCAGGGAGCAGAAGCTAACTATGGCTACACCTTC
clone size: .; J gene: TRBJ1-5; D gene: .; V gene: TRBV9; CDR3 protein: CASSALYNQPQHF; CDR3 DNA: TGTGCCAGCAGCGCCTTGTATAATCAGCCCCAGCATTTT
clone size: .; J gene: TRBJ2-2; D gene: TRBD2; V gene: TRBV18; CDR3 protein: CASSTNPSGSNTGELFF; CDR3 DNA: TGTGCCAGCTCAACTAACCCTAGCGGGAGCAACACCGGGGAGCTGTTTTTT
clone size: few; J gene: TRBJ2-3; D gene: TRBD2; V gene: TRBV18; CDR3 protein: CASSSQQRGGPTQYF; CDR3 DNA: TGTGCCAGCTCATCCCAACAGCGGGGGGGTCCAACGCAGTATTTT
clone size: .; J gene: TRBJ2-1; D gene: .; V gene: TRBV18; CDR3 protein: CASSQGGNNEQFF; CDR3 DNA: TGTGCCAGCTCACAGGGTGGGAACAATGAGCAGTTCTTC
clone size: .; J gene: TRBJ1-2; D gene: .; V gene: TRBV5-1; CDR3 protein: CASSLDGEYDGYTF; CDR3 DNA: TGCGCCAGCAGCTTGGATGGAGAGTATGATGGCTACACCTTC
clone size: .; J gene: TRBJ1-4; D gene: .; V gene: TRBV2; CDR3 protein: CASSRAEREKLFF; CDR3 DNA: TGTGCCAGCAGCCGGGCAGAGCGTGAAAAACTGTTTTTT
clone size: .; J gene: TRBJ1-2; D gene: TRBD1; V gene: TRBV5-5; CDR3 protein: CASSLRPWTGGAGDGYTF; CDR3 DNA: TGTGCCAGCAGCTTGAGACCTTGGACAGGGGGCGCAGGGGATGGCTACACCTTC
clone size: .; J gene: TRBJ1-4; D gene: .; V gene: TRBV6-1; CDR3 protein: CASSEVTGLGSNEKLFF; CDR3 DNA: TGTGCCAGCAGTGAAGTCACGGGACTGGGCTCTAATGAAAAACTGTTTTTT
clone size: .; J gene: TRBJ2-3; D gene: .; V gene: TRBV18; CDR3 protein: CASSPPQGLTDTQYF; CDR3 DNA: TGTGCCAGCTCACCACCTCAAGGTCTCACAGATACGCAGTATTTT
clone size: .; J gene: TRBJ2-5; D gene: .; V gene: TRBV7-2; CDR3 protein: CASSLVAAAETQYF; CDR3 DNA: TGTGCCAGCAGCTTAGTTGCGGCAGCGGAGACCCAGTACTTC
clone size: .; J gene: TRBJ2-1; D gene: .; V gene: TRBV5-1; CDR3 protein: CASSPDSLEQFF; CDR3 DNA: TGCGCCAGCAGCCCAGACAGCCTTGAGCAGTTCTTC
clone size: .; J gene: TRBJ1-1; D gene: .; V gene: TRBV5-1; CDR3 protein: CASSLGAWEGTEAFF; CDR3 DNA: TGCGCCAGCAGCTTAGGCGCATGGGAGGGCACTGAAGCTTTCTTT
clone size: .; J gene: TRBJ1-1; D gene: .; V gene: TRBV5-1; CDR3 protein: CASSESAEAFF; CDR3 DNA: TGCGCCAGCAGCGAGAGCGCTGAAGCTTTCTTT
clone size: few; J gene: TRBJ1-5; D gene: .; V gene: TRBV7-2; CDR3 protein: CASSSGLSNQPQHF; CDR3 DNA: TGTGCCAGCAGCTCAGGGTTGAGCAATCAGCCCCAGCATTTT
clone size: .; J gene: TRBJ1-1; D gene: TRBD1; V gene: TRBV13; CDR3 protein: CASSTYGTGSKAFF; CDR3 DNA: TGTGCCAGCAGCACATACGGGACAGGGTCGAAAGCTTTCTTT
clone size: .; J gene: TRBJ2-7; D gene: .; V gene: TRBV5-3; CDR3 protein: CARSLHHQHKSYEQYF; CDR3 DNA: TGTGCCAGAAGCTTGCATCATCAGCATAAATCCTACGAGCAGTACTTC